The sequence of this T cell receptor beta chain was determined in a study of blood T cell repertoires in COVID-19. The overall study: Samples taken during acute and convalescent COVID-19 were collected in the United States, Italy and Spain. PBMCs, B-cell-depleted T cells, or T cells were the source of the cDNA or gDNA that made up the material.

The CDR3 covers 13 residues. Trimming at V came to 7 bases and at J to 3 bases, leaving 7 bases not matched to a gene. Germline V gene sequence: CDR1 SQVTM, CDR2 ANQGSEA. This clone was detected a few times. In the original analysis: Estimation of nucleated cell counts was performed using reference gene primer amplification. Here immunoSEQ multiplex PCR was the method, and the copy in TCRdb shows in-frame clones only, minus some. V, J and clone size reflect that table, while D and trimming were determined from the DNA. Found here are 110,000 or so clones, approximately 88% of them singletons; the top ten hold around 8%.

The TCR comes from a woman between 40 and 50 years old with acute or convalescent COVID-19. Sequencing was done on a sample of peripheral blood. The genes are TRBV29-1 and TRBJ1-2; 8 positions match TRBD1. This CDR3 is CSATMTGDYGYTF. Written as DNA, the CDR3 is TGCAGCGCTACTATGACAGGGGACTATGGCTACACCTTC.